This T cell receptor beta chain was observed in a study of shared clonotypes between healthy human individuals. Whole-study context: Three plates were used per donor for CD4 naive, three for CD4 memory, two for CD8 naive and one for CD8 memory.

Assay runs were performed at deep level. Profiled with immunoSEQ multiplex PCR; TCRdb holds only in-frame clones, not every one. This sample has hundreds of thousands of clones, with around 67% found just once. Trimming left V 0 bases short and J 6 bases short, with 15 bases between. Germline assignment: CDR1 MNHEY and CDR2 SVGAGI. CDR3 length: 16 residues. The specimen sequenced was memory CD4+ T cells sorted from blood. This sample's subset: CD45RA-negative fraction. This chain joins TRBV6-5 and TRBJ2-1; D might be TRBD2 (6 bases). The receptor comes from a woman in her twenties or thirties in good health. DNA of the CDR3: TGTGCCAGCAGTTACTCGGGGGGAGTAACGGTCAATGAGCAGTTCTTC. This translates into CASSYSGGVTVNEQFF.